A selection of T cell receptor beta chains follows, all from one sample in a study of CD4+ T cells in melanoma. The protocol was immunoSEQ multiplex PCR, while the TCRdb copy is restricted to in-frame clones and leaves out a portion. The sample carries some 110,000 clones, around 92% recorded once. Sequencing was carried out using peripheral blood. These receptors were obtained from a human donor with melanoma. CDR3s include the opening cysteine and the closing phenylalanine or tryptophan. The order of the fields is D gene, clone size, J gene, V gene, CDR3 protein, CDR3 DNA. The D gene is left open where the match is weak. The size of a clone is reported for some rows only, either as once, few or many, or as a class for expanded clones.

NA | few | TRBJ2-2 | TRBV19 | CASSLRRGQGNTGELFF | TGTGCCAGTAGTCTTAGAAGAGGGCAGGGGAACACCGGGGAGCTGTTTTTT
NA | once | TRBJ2-7 | TRBV29-1 | CSVANLAPYEQYF | TGCAGCGTAGCCAATTTAGCCCCCTACGAGCAGTACTTC
NA | NA | TRBJ2-1 | TRBV28 | CASSLSGLYNEQFF | TGTGCCAGCAGTCTGTCGGGACTTTACAATGAGCAGTTCTTC
NA | NA | TRBJ2-3 | TRBV15 | CATSFGQMGTDTQYF | TGTGCCACCAGCTTTGGACAGATGGGTACAGATACGCAGTATTTT
TRBD2 | NA | TRBJ2-2 | TRBV2 | CASSELAATNTGELFF | TGTGCCAGCAGTGAACTAGCGGCCACGAACACCGGGGAGCTGTTTTTT
TRBD2 | NA | TRBJ2-1 | TRBV6-1 | CASSAREGGREQFF | TGTGCCAGCAGTGCGCGGGAGGGAGGAAGGGAGCAGTTCTTC
NA | NA | TRBJ2-3 | TRBV6-1 | CASRTPGADTQYF | TGTGCCAGCAGGACCCCGGGAGCCGATACGCAGTATTTT
TRBD1 | NA | TRBJ1-2 | TRBV6-5 | CASSRRAGGHGYTF | TGTGCCAGCAGCCGTCGGGCAGGGGGCCATGGCTACACCTTC
TRBD1 | once | TRBJ1-2 | TRBV28 | CASSLVRGHYGYTF | TGTGCCAGCAGTTTAGTAAGGGGGCACTATGGCTACACCTTC
TRBD2 | NA | TRBJ2-3 | TRBV5-1 | CASRRPGLAVADTQYF | TGCGCCAGCAGAAGACCGGGACTAGCAGTCGCAGATACGCAGTATTTT
TRBD2 | NA | TRBJ2-2 | TRBV19 | CASRQRGNTGELFF | TGTGCCAGTAGGCAGCGGGGGAACACCGGGGAGCTGTTTTTT
NA | NA | TRBJ2-7 | TRBV19 | CASSTVSYEQYF | TGTGCCAGTAGTACGGTATCCTACGAGCAGTACTTC
TRBD2 | NA | TRBJ2-1 | TRBV4-1 | CASSQVGLSGGNRVNNEQFF | TGCGCCAGCAGCCAAGTGGGGCTTAGCGGGGGGAATAGGGTGAACAATGAGCAGTTCTTC
TRBD1 | NA | TRBJ1-5 | TRBV7-2 | CASSLGQLNQPQHF | TGTGCCAGCAGCTTGGGACAGCTCAATCAGCCCCAGCATTTT
NA | NA | TRBJ2-2 | TRBV9 | CASSVEASAYTGELFF | TGTGCCAGCAGCGTAGAGGCTAGCGCCTACACCGGGGAGCTGTTTTTT
TRBD1 | NA | TRBJ2-7 | TRBV7-2 | CASSFDRGSYEQYF | TGTGCCAGCAGCTTTGACAGGGGGTCCTACGAGCAGTACTTC
TRBD2 | NA | TRBJ2-3 | TRBV5-5 | CASSQQQRGIDTQYF | TGTGCCAGCAGCCAACAACAGCGGGGCATAGATACGCAGTATTTT
TRBD1 | NA | TRBJ1-2 | TRBV29-1 | CSATGANYGYTF | TGCAGCGCGACAGGGGCTAACTATGGCTACACCTTC
NA | few | TRBJ2-4 | TRBV2 | CASWEDPLIQYF | TGTGCCAGCTGGGAGGACCCATTAATTCAGTACTTC
NA | NA | TRBJ2-7 | TRBV5-4 | CASSPNLDEQYF | TGTGCCAGCAGCCCAAACCTCGACGAGCAGTACTTC
NA | NA | TRBJ1-6 | TRBV30 | CAWSGGRPNSPLHF | TGTGCCTGGAGTGGAGGACGGCCAAATTCACCCCTCCACTTT
TRBD2 | NA | TRBJ2-3 | TRBV4-2 | CASSSTMNSGGARADTQYF | TGTGCCAGCAGCTCGACCATGAATAGCGGGGGGGCCCGTGCAGATACGCAGTATTTT
TRBD1 | NA | TRBJ2-7 | TRBV10-3 | CAISEGGGTGRPYEQYF | TGTGCCATCAGTGAGGGTGGGGGGACAGGCAGACCCTACGAGCAGTACTTC
NA | NA | TRBJ2-7 | TRBV2 | CASSTSSYEQYF | TGTGCCAGCAGTACCAGCTCCTACGAGCAGTACTTC
NA | NA | TRBJ1-4 | TRBV6-1 | CASSENSFSAEKLFF | TGTGCCAGCAGTGAGAACTCGTTTTCGGCTGAAAAACTGTTTTTT
NA | NA | TRBJ1-1 | TRBV28 | CASSTFPAQDEAFF | TGTGCCAGCAGTACCTTCCCTGCTCAGGATGAAGCTTTCTTT
NA | NA | TRBJ2-1 | TRBV7-3 | CASSYRRAAYNEQFF | TGTGCCAGCAGCTACAGGCGAGCGGCCTACAATGAGCAGTTCTTC
NA | once | TRBJ2-3 | TRBV1 | CTSSQNTSGGNQDTQYF | TGCACCAGCAGCCAAAATACTAGCGGGGGGAACCAAGATACGCAGTATTTT
NA | NA | TRBJ1-2 | TRBV28 | CASSLLAGLTSLYGYTF | TGTGCCAGCAGTTTATTGGCGGGGCTTACCAGCCTCTATGGCTACACCTTC
NA | NA | TRBJ1-1 | TRBV6-5 | CASRTDVVTEAFF | TGTGCCAGCAGAACCGATGTGGTCACTGAAGCTTTCTTT
TRBD2 | NA | TRBJ2-3 | TRBV10-3 | CAISGGLATDTQYF | TGTGCCATCAGTGGGGGACTAGCCACAGATACGCAGTATTTT
NA | NA | TRBJ1-4 | TRBV5-1 | CASSLQGELFF | TGCGCCAGCAGCTTGCAAGGGGAACTGTTTTTT
NA | NA | TRBJ1-6 | TRBV6-5 | CASTNLGGPSSPLHF | TGTGCCAGCACCAACCTCGGGGGGCCGAGCTCACCCCTCCACTTT
NA | NA | TRBJ2-1 | TRBV27 | CASQPQGRPSDEQFF | TGTGCCAGTCAACCTCAGGGGCGCCCCAGCGATGAGCAGTTCTTC
TRBD2 | NA | TRBJ2-1 | TRBV7-3 | CASSLGLARRYNEQFF | TGTGCCAGCAGCCTCGGACTAGCGAGACGCTACAATGAGCAGTTCTTC
NA | NA | TRBJ1-2 | TRBV27 | CASSFLGTTNYGYTF | TGTGCCAGCAGTTTCCTCGGGACAACCAACTATGGCTACACCTTC
NA | once | TRBJ1-2 | TRBV4-3 | CASSQEIQPNYGYTF | TGCGCCAGCAGCCAAGAAATACAACCTAACTATGGCTACACCTTC
NA | NA | TRBJ2-5 | TRBV28 | CASSFPGMGKTQYF | TGTGCCAGCAGTTTTCCCGGGATGGGGAAGACCCAGTACTTC
NA | NA | TRBJ1-5 | TRBV19 | CASSIVGVLSNQPQHF | TGTGCCAGTAGTATTGTAGGGGTGCTTAGCAATCAGCCCCAGCATTTT
NA | NA | TRBJ1-1 | TRBV5-1 | CASSSSGREWTEAFF | TGCGCCAGCAGCTCATCAGGGAGGGAGTGGACTGAAGCTTTCTTT
TRBD2 | NA | TRBJ2-3 | TRBV7-3 | CASSLRAGANTQYF | TGTGCCAGCAGCTTAAGGGCGGGAGCGAATACGCAGTATTTT
TRBD2 | NA | TRBJ2-1 | TRBV7-2 | CASSLISGSMFRNEQFF | TGTGCCAGCAGCTTAATTAGCGGGAGCATGTTTAGGAATGAGCAGTTCTTC
NA | NA | TRBJ1-4 | TRBV5-8 | CASSLYRSRVATNEKLFF | TGTGCCAGCAGCTTGTATCGATCAAGGGTTGCAACTAATGAAAAACTGTTTTTT
NA | NA | TRBJ2-1 | TRBV4-3 | CASSQEKWNEQFF | TGCGCCAGCAGCCAAGAGAAGTGGAATGAGCAGTTCTTC
NA | NA | TRBJ1-6 | TRBV5-6 | CASSPRAYNSPLHF | TGTGCCAGCAGCCCCCGGGCCTATAATTCACCCCTCCACTTT
TRBD2 | NA | TRBJ2-1 | TRBV12-5 | CASGAASGGGLVEQFF | TGTGCTAGTGGTGCGGCTAGCGGGGGAGGATTGGTTGAGCAGTTCTTC
NA | NA | TRBJ2-3 | TRBV7-9 | CASSLIGTDTQYF | TGTGCCAGCAGCTTAATCGGTACAGATACGCAGTATTTT
NA | NA | TRBJ2-7 | TRBV18 | CASSLEGFVSYEQYF | TGTGCCAGCTCTTTGGAGGGGTTTGTCTCCTACGAGCAGTACTTC
NA | NA | TRBJ1-2 | TRBV5-1 | CASSLDSFYGYTF | TGCGCCAGCAGCTTGGACAGCTTCTATGGCTACACCTTC